A single sample is the source of the 32 T cell receptor beta chains below, sequenced in a study of tissue T cells after allogeneic stem cell transplantation. Sequenced by immunoSEQ multiplex PCR; TCRdb stores in-frame clones only, minus some. The sample records about 25,000 clones, 73% being singletons. The sample was tissue from the ileum, taken at autopsy. The receptors were sampled from an older female donor with lung cancer.

The chain links TRBV6-4 to TRBJ1-5; D gene ambiguous. Germline-derived CDR1 and CDR2 are MRHNA and SNTAGT. The germline V and J ends were trimmed by 2 bases and 0 bases, with 11 bases remaining between them. The CDR3 loop spans 16 amino acids. As DNA, the CDR3 is TGTGCCAGCAGTGACGGTGGATACTATAGCAATCAGCCCCAGCATTTT. It encodes CASSDGGYYSNQPQHF.

The chain has TRBV6-2 or TRBV6-3 and TRBJ2-7, with 8 bases identical to TRBD1. V lost 3 bases, J lost 0 bases, and 10 bases stayed unmatched. Germline V gene data show CDR1 as MNHEY and CDR2 as SVGEGT. The CDR3 is 17 residues long. The CDR3 DNA sequence: TGTGCCAGCAGTTATCAACCCCACAGGGGGAACTCCTACGAGCAGTACTTC. It encodes CASSYQPHRGNSYEQYF.

The rearrangement links TRBV5-6 to TRBJ2-7; the match to TRBD1 covers 9 bases. J lost 6 bases, V lost 1 base, and 11 bases had no gene match. Germline lookup yields CDR1 SGHDT and CDR2 YYEEEE. The CDR3 totals 16 residues. The CDR3 is CASSLMGQGSVGEQYF. In DNA form, the CDR3 reads TGTGCCAGCAGCTTGATGGGACAGGGAAGTGTTGGCGAGCAGTACTTC.

The genes are TRBV6-2 or TRBV6-3 and TRBJ2-3; TRBD2 matches at 12 bases. There are 17 residues in the CDR3. From germline, CDR1 is MNHEY and CDR2 SVGEGT. Trimming removed 1 base from V and 3 bases from J; junction bases left unmatched: 5. This CDR3 is CASSYFRTSGATDTQYF. CDR3 DNA: TGTGCCAGCAGTTACTTTCGGACTAGCGGGGCTACAGATACGCAGTATTTT.

The CDR3 is CASSEPHRALSGNTIYF. The CDR3 DNA reads as TGTGCCAGCAGTGAACCCCACAGGGCCCTCTCTGGAAACACCATATATTTT. V and J are TRBV6-1 and TRBJ1-3, with a weak D call TRBD1 (6 bases). The CDR3 consists of 17 residues. V dropped 2 bases and J dropped 0 bases, with 14 bases sitting between them. Germline V lookup: CDR1 MNHNS, CDR2 SASEGT.

This clone was recorded once. V is TRBV6-5 and J is TRBJ1-4; 11 nucleotides agree with TRBD1. Per the germline V gene, CDR1 is MNHEY and CDR2 is SVGAGI. V lost 6 bases and J lost 8; bases outside the gene matches: 2. This CDR3 has 13 residues. CDR3 sequence (DNA): TGTGCCAGCAGGGGACAGGGGGGAGAAAAACTGTTTTTT. Translating it yields CASRGQGGEKLFF.

The chain uses TRBV6-2 or TRBV6-3 and TRBJ2-1, with no clear D. The CDR3 consists of 11 residues. Germline V gives CDR1 MNHEY, CDR2 SVGEGT. V dropped 5 bases and J dropped 7 bases, with 6 bases sitting between them. The CDR3: CASSRRNEQFF. The CDR3 DNA follows: TGTGCCAGCAGTAGAAGAAATGAGCAGTTCTTC.

By sample fraction, this clone is medium-sized. The chain employs TRBV6-2 or TRBV6-3 and TRBJ2-7; TRBD2 is a possible D gene (5 bases). Trimming took 2 bases from V and 7 from J, leaving 15 bases between them. Germline values: CDR1 MNHEY, CDR2 SVGEGT. CDR3 length equals 14 residues. This CDR3 is CASSYIRPPGEQYF. The CDR3 region has the DNA TGTGCCAGCAGTTACATACGGCCACCGGGGGAGCAGTACTTC.

The chain uses TRBV6-5 and TRBJ2-5; TRBD2 agrees at 8 bases. Germline trimming cut 3 bases from V and 7 bases from J; bases unmatched to any gene: 4. The CDR3 extends over 13 amino acids. CDR1 is MNHEY, CDR2 SVGAGI, per germline. The CDR3 reads CASSYIREGTQYF. In DNA form, the CDR3 reads TGTGCCAGCAGTTATATCCGGGAGGGGACCCAGTACTTC.

There are a few counts of this clone. This rearrangement joins TRBV5-1 to TRBJ2-2; 15 bases match TRBD2. The CDR3 runs to 15 residues. Per the germline V gene, CDR1 is SGHRS and CDR2 is YFSETQ. With V trimmed by 3 bases and J by 6 bases, 0 bases remained unmatched. The CDR3 loop is CASSWTSGRAGELFF. CDR3 coding DNA: TGCGCCAGCAGCTGGACTAGCGGGAGGGCCGGGGAGCTGTTTTTT.

The chain recombines TRBV5-1 with TRBJ2-7; possible D gene TRBD2, 5 bases. The CDR3 loop spans 13 amino acids. The V gene's germline CDR1 is SGHRS and CDR2 YFSETQ. V shed 2 bases and J shed 7 bases, with 13 bases lying between them. CDR3 DNA sequence: TGCGCCAGCAGCTTCGGAGGCAGCCGGGAGCAGTACTTC. This sequence encodes CASSFGGSREQYF.

This sequence joins TRBV7-2 and TRBJ2-5; 7 bases are shared with TRBD1. With V trimmed by 4 bases and J by 3 bases, 11 bases remained unmatched. The CDR3 spans 16 residues. The germline gives CDR1 SGHTA, CDR2 FQGNSA. CDR3 DNA: TGTGCCAGCAGCTCTATTCCGGGGACAGTAAAAGAGACCCAGTACTTC. Translating it yields CASSSIPGTVKETQYF.

This clone appeared a single time. The chain has TRBV11-2 and TRBJ2-7; no reliable D call. In germline, CDR1 is SGHAT, CDR2 FQNNGV. The germline V and J ends were trimmed by 0 bases and 2 bases, with 8 bases remaining between them. This CDR3 region has 14 residues. CDR3 loop: CASSLDFGAYEQYF. Here the CDR3 DNA reads TGTGCCAGCAGCTTAGATTTCGGCGCCTACGAGCAGTACTTC.

For the CDR3, the DNA is TGTGCCAGCAGCCCCCTGGCGGGACTAGCGGGACTGAATGAGCAGTTCTTC. It encodes CASSPLAGLAGLNEQFF. The V gene is TRBV3-1 (or the pseudogene TRBV3-2), the J gene TRBJ2-1; TRBD2 matches 13 bases. Germline values: CDR1 LGHDT, CDR2 YNNKEL (reference sequence). V lost 4 bases and J lost 7; bases outside the gene matches: 10. The CDR3 runs to 17 residues.

V is TRBV27 and J is TRBJ2-7, with 11 bases aligning to TRBD2. Per germline, CDR1 MNHEY and CDR2 SMNVEV (reference sequence). The trim removed 4 bases at V and 4 bases at J, leaving 12 bases unmatched. This CDR3 comprises 17 residues. CDR3 residues: CASSSTELAGELYEQYF. The CDR3 coding sequence is TGTGCCAGCAGTTCTACCGAACTAGCGGGGGAATTATACGAGCAGTACTTC.

The chain links TRBV9 to TRBJ2-7; 15 bases line up with TRBD2. Germline V gene data show CDR1 as SGDLS and CDR2 as YYNGEE. The CDR3 runs 18 residues. The junction had 13 bases not matched to a gene; V was cut back by 4 bases and J by 5 bases. The CDR3 here is CASSPRPGTSGGKNEQYF. The CDR3, as DNA: TGTGCCAGCAGCCCAAGGCCCGGGACTAGCGGGGGGAAAAACGAGCAGTACTTC.

This rearrangement joins TRBV30 to TRBJ1-2, with TRBD1 matching 7 bases. Germline V gene lookup returns CDR1 GTSNPN and CDR2 SVGIG (reference sequence). The V and J ends lost 3 bases and 8 bases, in that order; junction bases with no gene match: 9. CDR3 length: 13 residues. The CDR3 loop reads CAWSVQGDGGYTF. CDR3 DNA sequence: TGTGCCTGGAGCGTTCAGGGGGACGGGGGCTACACCTTC.

This clone was picked up one time. This chain joins TRBV4-1 and TRBJ1-1; 7 bases are a match to TRBD1. Per the germline V gene, CDR1 is MGHRA and CDR2 is YSYEKL. This CDR3 region has 15 residues. V lost 0 bases and J lost 8; bases outside the gene matches: 9. The CDR3 is CASSQDLAGGIEAFF. The CDR3 bases are TGCGCCAGCAGCCAAGATCTGGCAGGGGGAATAGAAGCTTTCTTT.

V and J are TRBV2 and TRBJ2-1; D is tentatively TRBD1 or TRBD2 (5 bases each). Germline V lookup: CDR1 SNHLY, CDR2 FYNNEI. Trimming left V 10 bases short and J 2 bases short, with 15 bases between. This CDR3 is 14 amino acids long. As DNA, the CDR3 is TGTGCCACCTCGGGGCAGTACCCCTACAATGAGCAGTTCTTC. Translation gives CATSGQYPYNEQFF.

The sample holds one count of this clone. The gene calls are TRBV5-1 and TRBJ2-5; TRBD2 matches at 7 bases. Trimming took 0 bases from V and 3 from J; bases not matched to a gene: 8. The CDR3 totals 16 residues. CDR1 SGHRS and CDR2 YFSETQ come from the germline V gene. The CDR3 is CASSLEGLAEEETQYF. CDR3 bases: TGCGCCAGCAGCTTGGAGGGGCTAGCGGAGGAAGAGACCCAGTACTTC.

This clone showed up just a few times. The chain combines TRBV18 with TRBJ1-5, with D maybe TRBD1 (6 bases). Germline loops: CDR1 KGHSH, CDR2 LQKENI. There are 15 residues in the CDR3. Trimming stripped 6 bases from V and 2 bases from J, with 14 bases between. CDR3 in DNA: TGTGCCAGCTCCCGGGGGGGGGCCGGCAATCAGCCCCAGCATTTT. Translation: CASSRGGAGNQPQHF.

The chain employs TRBV11-2 and TRBJ2-7, with TRBD2 matching 8 bases. The CDR3 covers 15 residues. Trimming cost V 6 bases and J 1 base; bases outside gene matches: 8. In germline, CDR1 is SGHAT, CDR2 FQNNGV. CDR3 in amino acids: CASRKTSESSYEQYF. CDR3 sequence (DNA): TGTGCCAGCAGAAAGACTAGCGAATCATCCTACGAGCAGTACTTC.

This clone appeared a few times. This sequence joins TRBV5-1 and TRBJ1-2, with 8 bases matching TRBD1. The CDR3 consists of 14 residues. The germline V gene encodes CDR1 SGHRS and CDR2 YFSETQ. Trimming took 0 bases from V and 6 from J; bases not matched to a gene: 4. The CDR3 DNA sequence: TGCGCCAGCAGCTTGGGGACAGGGAGCCATGGCTACACCTTC. Its protein is CASSLGTGSHGYTF.

The J gene is TRBJ2-2, the V gene TRBV19; tentatively, D is TRBD1 (5 bases). Between the trimmed V and J ends, which lost 8 bases and 0 bases, there was a span of 25 bases. Germline V gene data show CDR1 as LNHDA and CDR2 as SQIVND (reference sequence). The CDR3 is made up of 19 amino acids. The chain's CDR3 is CASHALGNRGQSNTGELFF. The CDR3 DNA reads as TGTGCCAGTCACGCTCTGGGGAATAGGGGTCAATCGAACACCGGGGAGCTGTTTTTT.

DNA of the CDR3: TGTGCCAGCAGCTTAGCAGGGGGCAATGAAAAACTGTTTTTT. Translated: CASSLAGGNEKLFF. This chain links TRBV11-2 with TRBJ1-4; 8 bases align to TRBD1. The CDR3 is 14 residues long. V lost 1 base to trimming and J lost 5 bases; unmatched junction nucleotides: 0. Germline CDR1 SGHAT, CDR2 FQNNGV. The entire variable domain, with the rest obtained from reference TRBV11-2 and TRBJ1-4, is as follows: EAGVAQSPRYKIIEKRQSVAFWCNPISGHATLYWYQQILGQGPKLLIQFQNNGVVDDSQLPKDRFSAERLKGVDSTLKIQPAKLEDSAVYLCASSLAGGNEKLFFGSGTQLSVL.

V and J are TRBV19 and TRBJ2-7; 7 bases are shared with TRBD1. Germline V gene sequence: CDR1 LNHDA, CDR2 SQIVND (reference sequence). J gave up 2 bases and V 6 bases, and 16 bases lay outside the gene matches. The CDR3 has 17 residues. Written as DNA, the CDR3 is TGTGCCAGTAGCCTTGAGGGTGGGATGACAGGGCCCTACGAGCAGTACTTC. Translated: CASSLEGGMTGPYEQYF. The complete variable domain, with remaining parts taken from reference TRBV19 and TRBJ2-7, reads DGGITQSPKYLFRKEGQNVTLSCEQNLNHDAMYWYRQDPGQGLRLIYYSQIVNDFQKGDIAEGYSVSREKKESFPLTVTSAQKNPTAFYLCASSLEGGMTGPYEQYFGPGTRLTVT.

The V and J genes are TRBV6-4 and TRBJ2-4; tentative D call: TRBD2 (5 bases). CDR3 length: 14 residues. The V gene lost 3 bases and the J gene lost 2 bases, with 8 bases spanning the gap. Germline CDR1 is MRHNA and CDR2 is SNTAGT. In DNA, the CDR3 is TGTGCCAGCAGTGAGACGGGATCCAAAAACATTCAGTACTTC. Residues: CASSETGSKNIQYF.

The chain uses TRBV7-8 and TRBJ2-5; perhaps TRBD1 as D (6 bases). Looked up from germline, CDR1 is SGHVS and CDR2 is FQNEAQ. Deletions cut 3 bases from V and 2 bases from J, with 7 bases between. The CDR3 contains 13 residues. The CDR3, as DNA: TGTGCCAGCAGCTTCAGGGGACAAGAGACCCAGTACTTC. Translated: CASSFRGQETQYF.

This sequence joins TRBV5-1 and TRBJ1-3; weak D call: TRBD1 (5 bases). The CDR3 totals 14 residues. Looked up from germline, CDR1 is SGHRS and CDR2 is YFSETQ. The ends were cut back, 5 bases at V and 1 base at J, with 10 bases in the middle. CDR3 amino acids: CASRRGVSGNTIYF. Here the CDR3 DNA reads TGCGCCAGCAGACGAGGGGTTTCTGGAAACACCATATATTTT.

This chain uses TRBV3-1 (or the pseudogene TRBV3-2) with TRBJ1-1; TRBD1 might be the D (5 bases). Germline V CDR1 and CDR2: LGHDT, YNNKEL (reference sequence). V dropped 2 bases and J dropped 5 bases, with 15 bases sitting between them. This CDR3 is 15 amino acids long. In DNA, the CDR3 is TGTGCCAGCAGCCAACGGGTCAGGGCGGCGACTGAAGCTTTCTTT. Protein product: CASSQRVRAATEAFF.

The chain carries TRBV6-6 and TRBJ2-1; 11 nucleotides line up with TRBD2. V was pared by 2 bases and J by 10 bases, with 7 bases of the junction left unmatched. Per germline, CDR1 MNHNY and CDR2 SVGAGI (reference sequence). CDR3 length: 15 amino acids. CDR3 in DNA: TGTGCCAGCAGTTACCCCGGTAGCGGGAGGGAGGAGCAGTTCTTC. This encodes CASSYPGSGREEQFF.

This clone showed up just once. This rearrangement joins TRBV11-2 to TRBJ2-7, with 10 bases identical to TRBD1. Germline V gene sequence: CDR1 SGHAT, CDR2 FQNNGV. V shed 5 bases, J shed 1 base, and the junction held 5 bases outside the gene matches. CDR3 length: 15 residues. The DNA of the CDR3 is TGTGCCAGCAGCAAAAGGACAGGGGGTTCCTACGAGCAGTACTTC. Protein: CASSKRTGGSYEQYF. The complete variable domain, with remaining parts taken from reference TRBV11-2 and TRBJ2-7, reads EAGVAQSPRYKIIEKRQSVAFWCNPISGHATLYWYQQILGQGPKLLIQFQNNGVVDDSQLPKDRFSAERLKGVDSTLKIQPAKLEDSAVYLCASSKRTGGSYEQYFGPGTRLTVT.